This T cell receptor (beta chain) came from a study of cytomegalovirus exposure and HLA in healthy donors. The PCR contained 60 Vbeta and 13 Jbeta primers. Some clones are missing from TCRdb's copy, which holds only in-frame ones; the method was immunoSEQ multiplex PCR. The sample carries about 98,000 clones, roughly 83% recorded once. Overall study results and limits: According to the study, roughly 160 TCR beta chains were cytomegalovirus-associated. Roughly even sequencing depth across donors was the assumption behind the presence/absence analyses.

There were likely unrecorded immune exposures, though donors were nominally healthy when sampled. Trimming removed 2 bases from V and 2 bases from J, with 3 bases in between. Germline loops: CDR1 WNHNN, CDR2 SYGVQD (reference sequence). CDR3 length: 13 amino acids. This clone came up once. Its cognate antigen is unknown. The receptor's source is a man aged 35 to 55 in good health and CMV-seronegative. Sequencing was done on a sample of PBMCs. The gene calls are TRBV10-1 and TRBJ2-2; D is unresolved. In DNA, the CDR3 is TGCGCCAGCAGTGAGACAAACACCGGGGAGCTGTTTTTT. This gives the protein CASSETNTGELFF.